Following are 16 T cell receptor beta chains from one sample sequenced in a study of T cells in Graves' hyperthyroidism and ophthalmopathy. Template material for amplifying TCR beta CDR3 regions consisted of RNA transcripts. Primed by the HTBI set, a first-round RT-PCR was run on the TCR CDR3. In TCRdb, the multiplex PCR reads were re-called with MiXCR into one record per CDR3 protein. The repertoire holds 500,000 to 650,000 distinct CDR3 sequences, about 20% seen once, with 47% in the top ten. The sample comprised blood. The receptors originated from a man aged 40-50 years with Graves' ophthalmopathy.

The rearrangement uses TRBV5-1 and TRBJ2-1; D assignment may be TRBD1 or TRBD2 (5 bases each). This CDR3 is built from 15 residues. From germline, CDR1 is SGHRS and CDR2 YFSETQ. V lost 6 bases, J lost 4 bases, and 17 bases lay in between. CDR3 sequence (DNA): TGCGCCAGCAAGGTCGAGGGGCTAGTATACAATGAGCAGTTCTTC. Residues: CASKVEGLVYNEQFF.

The V and J genes are TRBV20-1 and TRBJ2-1; 11 bases line up with TRBD1. Germline V CDR1 and CDR2: DFQATT, SNEGSKA (reference sequence). This CDR3 contains 16 residues. J lost 9 bases, V lost 0 bases, and 10 bases had no gene match. The CDR3 DNA sequence: TGCAGTGCTAGAGACCGGACAGGGGGCTTAAGCCCTGAGCAGTTCTTC. Encoded protein: CSARDRTGGLSPEQFF.

This rearrangement joins TRBV7-6 to TRBJ2-7, with 11 bases identical to TRBD2. The germline gives CDR1 SGHVS, CDR2 FNYEAQ. The CDR3 extends over 13 amino acids. V shed 5 bases, J shed 6 bases, and the junction held 3 bases outside the gene matches. For the CDR3, the DNA is TGTGCCAGCAGCCCGGGACTAGCGGCCGAGCAGTACTTC. Protein product: CASSPGLAAEQYF.

The rearrangement links TRBV20-1 to TRBJ2-3; no firm D call. The CDR3 has 16 amino acids. Trimming removed 1 base from V and 2 bases from J, with 16 bases in between. Germline CDR1 reads DFQATT; CDR2 reads SNEGSKA (reference sequence). The CDR3 coding sequence is TGCAGTGCTAGAGGTAGCCCCAGTGGCCACACAGATACGCAGTATTTT. Protein: CSARGSPSGHTDTQYF.

This clonotype came up once. The chain uses TRBV4-1 and TRBJ1-4, with a possible D match to TRBD1 (6 bases). The ends were cut back, 0 bases at V and 2 bases at J, with 10 bases in the middle. Germline V gene sequence: CDR1 MGHRA, CDR2 YSYEKL. This CDR3 spans 16 amino acids. The CDR3 protein is CASSQDPGGTNEKLFF. CDR3 DNA sequence: TGCGCCAGCAGCCAAGATCCGGGGGGCACTAATGAAAAACTGTTTTTT.

This clonotype came up many times. The chain employs TRBV28 and TRBJ1-5; 7 bases fit TRBD1. The CDR3 runs 14 residues. Germline trimming cut 6 bases from V and 6 bases from J; bases unmatched to any gene: 8. CDR1 and CDR2 from the germline V gene are MDHEN and SYDVKM. The CDR3 DNA sequence: TGTGCCAGCAGGACGACAGGGTTCACTCAGCCCCAGCATTTT. Translated: CASRTTGFTQPQHF.

Concerning this clonotype itself: The conserved phenylalanine or tryptophan normally closing the CDR3 is absent here, so this likely arose from a read error. The chain combines TRBV20-1 with TRBJ1-1; possible D gene TRBD1, 5 bases. This CDR3 comprises 15 residues. CDR1 DFQATT and CDR2 SNEGSKA come from the germline V gene (reference sequence). V was pared by 2 bases and J by 7 bases, with 20 bases between. In DNA, the CDR3 is TGCAGTGCTAGAATCTTGGGAGGGGAGGATGGTGAAGCTTTCCTT. As protein: CSARILGGEDGEAFL.

Note on this clonotype: This may be a read error: a much more frequent sequence differs by one nucleotide. V usage is TRBV15 and J usage is TRBJ1-1; no clear D gene. Trimming stripped 5 bases from V and 4 bases from J, with 14 bases between. The length of the CDR3 is 14 residues. Germline V gives CDR1 LNHNV, CDR2 YYDKDF (reference sequence). CDR3 loop: CATSPSRWSTEAFF. The CDR3, as DNA: TGTGCCACCAGCCCCAGTAGGTGGAGCACTGAAGCTTTCTTT. The full variable domain, with the rest looked up from reference TRBV15 and TRBJ1-1, is DAMVIQNPRYQVTQFGKPVTLSCSQTLNHNVMYWYQQKSSQAPKLLFHYYDKDFNNEADTPDNFQSRRPNTSFCFLDIRSPGLGDTAMYLCATSPSRWSTEAFFGQGTRLTVV.

The chain is built from TRBV28 and TRBJ1-5; no clear D gene. This CDR3 is 13 amino acids long. V gave up 7 bases and J gave up 4 bases, with 11 bases separating them. CDR1 MDHEN and CDR2 SYDVKM come from the germline V gene. The CDR3 spells CASNPEGNQPQHF. The CDR3 nucleotides read TGTGCCAGCAACCCGGAGGGTAATCAGCCCCAGCATTTT.

This clonotype was observed a handful of times. V is TRBV10-3 and J is TRBJ2-7; 8 positions agree with TRBD1. CDR1 is ENHRY, CDR2 SYGVKD, per germline. The ends lost 3 bases at V and 3 bases at J; junction bases unmatched: 4. The CDR3 contains 14 residues. The CDR3 loop is CAISDRGPYYEQYF. The CDR3, as DNA: TGTGCCATCAGTGACAGGGGGCCCTACTACGAGCAGTACTTC.

This chain connects TRBV18 to TRBJ2-7; D gene unclear. The CDR3 consists of 14 residues. V was clipped by 3 bases and J by 2 bases, with 11 bases between them. Germline V gives CDR1 KGHSH, CDR2 LQKENI. CDR3 bases: TGTGCCAGCTCACCCGGGCGAAGGACCTACGAGCAGTACTTC. Residues: CASSPGRRTYEQYF.

This clonotype was found many times. The CDR3 protein is CSASGSTDTQYF. CDR3 DNA: TGCAGTGCTAGCGGGAGCACAGATACGCAGTATTTT. J is TRBJ2-3 and V is TRBV20-1; D gene uncertain. The CDR3 is made up of 12 amino acids. V was clipped by 3 bases and J by 0 bases, with 4 bases between them. CDR1 and CDR2 from the germline V gene are DFQATT and SNEGSKA (reference sequence).

The chain recombines TRBV7-3 with TRBJ2-7; 7 positions agree with TRBD2. The CDR3 extends over 13 amino acids. The J segment lost 0 bases and the V segment lost 8 bases, leaving 4 bases of the junction unmatched. Germline values: CDR1 SGHTA, CDR2 FQGTGA. CDR3 bases: TGTGCCAGCGGGGAGGGAAGCTCCTACGAGCAGTACTTC. Encoded protein: CASGEGSSYEQYF.

The rearrangement joins TRBV7-3 to TRBJ2-3; D not certain. Germline V CDR1 and CDR2: SGHTA, FQGTGA. Trimming took off 5 bases at V and 3 bases at J, with 9 bases between the two ends. The CDR3 is 13 amino acids. This CDR3 is CASSAALTDTQYF. The CDR3 DNA is TGTGCCAGCAGCGCGGCTCTGACAGATACGCAGTATTTT.

In DNA form, the CDR3 reads TGTGCCAGCAGTGAAAGGGCAGTAACTAGCAATCAGCCCCAGCATTTT. Translating it yields CASSERAVTSNQPQHF. This chain links TRBV2 with TRBJ1-5, with D unclear. V was shortened by 2 bases and J by 0 bases, with 11 bases between the two germline ends. The CDR3 extends over 16 amino acids. Germline V lookup: CDR1 SNHLY, CDR2 FYNNEI.

V gene TRBV14 combines with J gene TRBJ2-1; D unresolved. The CDR3 runs 12 residues. V was cut by 4 bases and J by 8 bases, with 9 bases left in between. In germline, CDR1 is SGHDN, CDR2 FVKESK. The CDR3 reads CASSPSVYEQFF. The CDR3 DNA reads TGTGCCAGCAGCCCCTCCGTTTATGAGCAGTTCTTC. Full variable domain (remainder filled in from reference TRBV14 and TRBJ2-1): EAGVTQFPSHSVIEKGQTVTLRCDPISGHDNLYWYRRVMGKEIKFLLHFVKESKQDESGMPNNRFLAERTGGTYSTLKVQPAELEDSGVYFCASSPSVYEQFFGPGTRLTVL.